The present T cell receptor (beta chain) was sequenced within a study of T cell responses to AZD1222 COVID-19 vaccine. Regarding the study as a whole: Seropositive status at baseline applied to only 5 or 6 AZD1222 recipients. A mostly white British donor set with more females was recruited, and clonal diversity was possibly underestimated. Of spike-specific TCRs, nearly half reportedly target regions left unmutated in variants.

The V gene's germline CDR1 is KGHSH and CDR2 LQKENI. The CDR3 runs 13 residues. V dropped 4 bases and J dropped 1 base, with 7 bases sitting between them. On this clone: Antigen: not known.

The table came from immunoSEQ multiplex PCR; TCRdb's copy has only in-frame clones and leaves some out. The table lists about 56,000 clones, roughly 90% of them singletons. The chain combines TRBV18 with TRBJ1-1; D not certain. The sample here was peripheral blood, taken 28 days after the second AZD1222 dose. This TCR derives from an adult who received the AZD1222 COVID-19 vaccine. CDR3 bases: TGTGCCAGCTCACAGGACGGGAACACTGAAGCTTTCTTT. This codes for CASSQDGNTEAFF. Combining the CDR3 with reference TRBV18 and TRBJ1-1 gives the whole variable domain NAGVMQNPRHLVRRRGQEARLRCSPMKGHSHVYWYRQLPEEGLKFMVYLQKENIIDESGMPKERFSAEFPKEGPSILRIQQVVRGDSAAYFCASSQDGNTEAFFGQGTRLTVV.